These 29 T cell receptor beta chains came from one sample sequenced in a study of blood T cell repertoires in COVID-19 (dated by TCRdb to the early 2020s). Receptors were amplified or captured by the immunoSEQ multiplex PCR assay. TCRdb took over this immuneACCESS table, retaining in-frame rearrangements with V and J assigned. Such tables are incomplete; in checked studies, under half of the missing clones stem from an unresolved V gene, and the remainder is unexplained. This sample comprises about 120,000 clones, about 80% of them detected only once. The ten top clones hold roughly 10% of the sample. The sequencing sample was made of peripheral blood. The receptors originated from a man in his sixties with acute or convalescent COVID-19.

This chain uses TRBV28 with TRBJ2-3, with a possible D match to TRBD2 (6 bases). V was cut by 5 bases and J by 6 bases, with 15 bases left in between. CDR3 size: 14 residues. Germline V gives CDR1 MDHEN, CDR2 SYDVKM. This CDR3 is CASSKNGRSDTQYF. CDR3 coding DNA: TGTGCCAGCAGTAAAAACGGGAGATCCGATACGCAGTATTTT.

The chain uses TRBV3-1 (or the pseudogene TRBV3-2) and TRBJ2-3; D is ambiguous. The germline CDR1 and CDR2 sequences are LGHDT and YNNKEL (reference sequence). CDR3 length equals 12 residues. The V end lost 6 bases, the J end lost 3 bases, and 7 bases lay between the germline ends. The CDR3 DNA is TGTGCCAGCAGTCCCAATACAGATACGCAGTATTTT. Encoded protein: CASSPNTDTQYF.

The J gene is TRBJ2-5, the V gene TRBV18; 7 bases map to TRBD2. The germline V gene has CDR1 KGHSH and CDR2 LQKENI. J lost 2 bases, V lost 2 bases, and 11 bases had no gene match. The CDR3 is 17 residues long. The CDR3 spells CASSPAGRPSGQETQYF. The CDR3 DNA reads as TGTGCCAGCTCACCAGCTGGTCGGCCTAGCGGACAAGAGACCCAGTACTTC.

The chain links TRBV6-5 to TRBJ2-5, with 10 positions matching TRBD1. The V segment lost 6 bases and the J segment 5 bases; nucleotides outside the gene matches: 9. CDR3 size: 15 residues. Germline V gene data show CDR1 as MNHEY and CDR2 as SVGAGI. The CDR3 loop reads CASRDRQGARETQYF. The CDR3 region has the DNA TGTGCCAGCAGAGATCGACAGGGGGCACGGGAGACCCAGTACTTC.

The chain carries TRBV19 and TRBJ1-4; a weak D match, TRBD1 (5 bases). The CDR3 spans 12 residues. The V and J ends lost 9 bases and 3 bases respectively, with 8 bases between them. The germline gives CDR1 LNHDA, CDR2 SQIVND (reference sequence). The CDR3 region is CASGTSNEKLFF. CDR3 sequence (DNA): TGTGCCAGCGGGACTTCTAATGAAAAACTGTTTTTT.

The CDR3 reads CASSRRLSSGNTIYF. The CDR3 region has the DNA TGTGCCAGCAGCCGCCGGTTAAGCTCTGGAAACACCATATATTTT. V is TRBV28 and J is TRBJ1-3; D not certain. Germline-derived CDR1 and CDR2 are MDHEN and SYDVKM. Trimming removed 6 bases from V and 0 bases from J, with 12 bases in between. The CDR3 covers 15 residues. Full variable domain (missing parts from reference TRBV28 and TRBJ1-3): DVKVTQSSRYLVKRTGEKVFLECVQDMDHENMFWYRQDPGLGLRLIYFSYDVKMKEKGDIPEGYSVSREKKERFSLILESASTNQTSMYLCASSRRLSSGNTIYFGEGSWLTVV.

A few counts support this clone. At one end the junction does not follow the germline gene, possibly because of a read error. The chain has TRBV18 and TRBJ1-2; 7 nucleotides match TRBD1. The CDR3 is 16 amino acids. Germline CDR1 is KGHSH and CDR2 is LQKENI. The CDR3, as DNA: TGTGCAAGCTCACCAGGGGGGAGCTCCCCCCACTATGGCTACACCTTC. As protein: CASSPGGSSPHYGYTF.

The genes are TRBV30 and TRBJ2-2; TRBD2 matches at 12 bases. This CDR3 spans 17 amino acids. J was trimmed by 5 bases and V by 3 bases; bases with no gene match: 10. Germline V gene sequence: CDR1 GTSNPN, CDR2 SVGIG (reference sequence). CDR3 DNA: TGTGCCTGGAGCCCTTGGACTAGCGGGGCGGGAACCGGGGAGCTGTTTTTT. Residues: CAWSPWTSGAGTGELFF.

V and J are TRBV27 and TRBJ2-1; TRBD2 agrees at 10 bases. Germline V CDR1 and CDR2: MNHEY, SMNVEV (reference sequence). V was clipped by 5 bases and J by 5 bases; unmatched bases: 12. The CDR3 has 17 residues. For the CDR3, the DNA is TGTGCCAGCAGTCCTATAAGCGGGAGGGCCGTGAACAATGAGCAGTTCTTC. Its protein is CASSPISGRAVNNEQFF.

This clone appeared once. The genes are TRBV5-1 and TRBJ1-2; D ambiguous. V dropped 0 bases and J dropped 3 bases, with 12 bases sitting between them. The CDR3 length is 15 residues. The germline V gene encodes CDR1 SGHRS and CDR2 YFSETQ. CDR3 amino acids: CASSLDRGADYGYTF. In DNA, the CDR3 is TGCGCCAGCAGCTTGGACCGAGGAGCTGACTATGGCTACACCTTC.

The rearrangement joins TRBV5-5 to TRBJ1-2, with D tentatively TRBD1 (6 bases). Germline values: CDR1 SGHKS, CDR2 YYEKEE (reference sequence). CDR3 length: 16 residues. Trimming took off 4 bases at V and 0 bases at J, with 16 bases between the two ends. CDR3 protein: CASSAEDSPTNYGYTF. The DNA for the CDR3 is TGTGCCAGCAGCGCTGAGGACAGCCCCACTAACTATGGCTACACCTTC.

The chain combines TRBV5-1 with TRBJ2-2; D is unresolved. CDR3 length: 14 residues. Looked up from germline, CDR1 is SGHRS and CDR2 is YFSETQ. Deletions cut 6 bases from V and 8 bases from J, with 17 bases between. The CDR3 coding sequence is TGCGCCAGCATGGGTAGCCCCCTTGGTGGGGAGCTGTTTTTT. It encodes CASMGSPLGGELFF.

This clone came up once. The V and J genes are TRBV2 and TRBJ1-5; 8 positions agree with TRBD1. CDR1 SNHLY and CDR2 FYNNEI come from the germline V gene. The CDR3 extends over 15 amino acids. After removal of 7 bases from V and 6 bases from J, the junction contained 11 bases not matched to a gene. CDR3 amino acids: CASKIGQGARQPQHF. CDR3 sequence (DNA): TGTGCCAGCAAGATCGGGCAGGGGGCACGTCAGCCCCAGCATTTT.

CDR3 sequence (DNA): TGCGCCAGCTGGGGTAGCGGGACCTATCCAGATACGCAGTATTTT. Translating gives CASWGSGTYPDTQYF. The rearrangement joins TRBV5-1 to TRBJ2-3; 8 bases line up with TRBD2. V shed 7 bases and J 4 bases; nucleotides not matched to a gene: 11. Germline V gene data show CDR1 as SGHRS and CDR2 as YFSETQ. The CDR3 is 15 residues long.

V usage is TRBV18 and J usage is TRBJ1-1; perhaps TRBD1 as D (5 bases). Germline CDR1 KGHSH, CDR2 LQKENI. There are 16 residues in the CDR3. The V and J ends lost 3 bases and 6 bases respectively, with 20 bases between them. Here the CDR3 reads CASSPLVSGGSAEAFF. CDR3 coding DNA: TGTGCCAGCTCACCCCTAGTGTCGGGGGGGAGCGCTGAAGCTTTCTTT.

A word on this clone: Mismatch with germline at one junction end may stem from a read error. The chain recombines TRBV28 with TRBJ2-7; 10 nucleotides match TRBD1. CDR1 MDHEN and CDR2 SYDVKM come from the germline V gene. The CDR3 extends over 14 amino acids. This CDR3 reads CASTPGQGSSEQYF. In DNA, the CDR3 is TGTGCCAGCACTCCGGGACAGGGGTCCTCCGAGCAGTACTTC.

This rearrangement joins TRBV7-2 to TRBJ1-5; D gene ambiguous. V was trimmed by 5 bases and J by 6 bases, leaving 11 bases between them. Looked up from germline, CDR1 is SGHTA and CDR2 is FQGNSA. The CDR3 has 13 residues. The CDR3 DNA is TGTGCCAGCAGCCTCGGAGGGTTTCAGCCCCAGCATTTT. Its translation: CASSLGGFQPQHF.

This clone was recorded once. The rearrangement uses TRBV24-1 and TRBJ1-5, with D possibly matching TRBD1 (5 bases). The CDR3 extends over 13 amino acids. CDR1 and CDR2 from the germline V gene are KGHDR and SFDVKD. The V and J ends lost 8 bases and 7 bases respectively, with 14 bases between them. In DNA form, the CDR3 reads TGTGCCACCACTCGGGGGTCAGGACAGCCCCAGCATTTT. Translating it yields CATTRGSGQPQHF.

The V and J genes are TRBV6-5 and TRBJ2-1; 8 bases are a match to TRBD1. This CDR3 is built from 13 residues. The V gene's germline CDR1 is MNHEY and CDR2 SVGAGI. V shed 6 bases and J 7 bases; nucleotides not matched to a gene: 5. The CDR3 bases are TGTGCCAGCAGACCGGACAGGGATAATGAGCAGTTCTTC. Translation gives CASRPDRDNEQFF.

The chain joins TRBV6-2 or TRBV6-3 to TRBJ2-7; the match to TRBD2 covers 12 bases. Germline V CDR1 and CDR2: MNHEY, SVGEGT. The CDR3 is made up of 18 amino acids. J lost 0 bases, V lost 5 bases, and 11 bases had no gene match. In DNA form, the CDR3 reads TGTGCCAGCAGTACCCGACTAGCGGGAGCCCAGTCCTCCTACGAGCAGTACTTC. This translates into CASSTRLAGAQSSYEQYF.

For this clone: Germline and junction disagree at one end, which may indicate a read error. The V and J genes are TRBV7-7 and TRBJ1-1; D may be TRBD1 (6 bases). This CDR3 region has 13 residues. Germline CDR1 and CDR2: SSHAT and FNYEAQ (reference sequence). This CDR3 reads CASSEQGNTEAFF. CDR3 DNA: TGTGCTAGCAGCGAACAGGGAAACACTGAAGCTTTCTTT.

The DNA of the CDR3 is TGTGCCAGCAGCCTCGGGACTAGCGGGATCTTTTTGGGCTACGAGCAGTACTTC. It yields the protein CASSLGTSGIFLGYEQYF. The V gene is TRBV6-2 or TRBV6-3, the J gene TRBJ2-7; 13 bases map to TRBD2. With 6 bases clipped from V and 3 bases from J, the junction kept 14 bases outside the gene matches. The V gene's germline CDR1 is MNHEY and CDR2 SVGEGT. The CDR3 consists of 18 residues.

The chain joins TRBV6-5 to TRBJ2-7, with 9 positions matching TRBD2. The CDR3 sequence is 15 residues long. Trimming cost V 6 bases and J 1 base; bases outside gene matches: 7. Germline CDR1 is MNHEY and CDR2 is SVGAGI. The CDR3 spells CASSKGLAWSYEQYF. DNA for the CDR3: TGTGCCAGCAGCAAAGGACTAGCGTGGTCCTACGAGCAGTACTTC.

The chain is built from TRBV24-1 and TRBJ2-2, with D perhaps matching TRBD1 (6 bases). The germline CDR1 and CDR2 sequences are KGHDR and SFDVKD. V shed 0 bases and J shed 6 bases, with 19 bases lying between them. This CDR3 comprises 18 residues. The chain's CDR3 is CATSDLLGQGRSAGELFF. In DNA, the CDR3 is TGTGCCACCAGTGATTTGCTCGGGCAGGGGAGATCGGCCGGGGAGCTGTTTTTT.

The V call is TRBV7-8, the J call TRBJ1-4, with D possibly TRBD1 on 5 matching bases. The V end was cut by 3 bases, the J end by 3 bases, with 23 bases between. This CDR3 has 19 residues. Germline V CDR1 and CDR2: SGHVS, FQNEAQ. CDR3 protein: CASSFPPDISRKPNEKLFF. CDR3 nucleotide sequence: TGTGCCAGCAGCTTCCCCCCGGACATTTCGAGGAAGCCTAATGAAAAACTGTTTTTT.

This rearrangement joins TRBV5-1 to TRBJ1-2; TRBD1 agrees at 8 bases. Germline V CDR1 and CDR2: SGHRS, YFSETQ. The J segment lost 8 bases and the V segment lost 0 bases, leaving 12 bases of the junction unmatched. The CDR3 runs to 16 residues. As DNA, the CDR3 is TGCGCCAGCAGCTTGGGACGGTCGGACAGGGATGGAGGCTACACCTTC. Its translation is CASSLGRSDRDGGYTF.

The rearrangement links TRBV2 to TRBJ1-6; no firm D call. CDR1 and CDR2 from the germline V gene are SNHLY and FYNNEI. The CDR3 runs to 16 residues. Between the trimmed V and J ends, which lost 6 bases and 3 bases, there was a span of 15 bases. The CDR3 bases are TGTGCCAGCAGGTCCCCAGGCACGAGCTATAATTCACCCCTCCACTTT. Translation: CASRSPGTSYNSPLHF.

This clone was recorded only once. The genes are TRBV5-1 and TRBJ2-5; possible D gene TRBD2, 6 bases. Germline assignment: CDR1 SGHRS and CDR2 YFSETQ. This CDR3 contains 13 residues. V lost 2 bases and J 4 bases, leaving 9 bases between the germline ends. This chain's CDR3 is CASSFPGAETQYF. The CDR3 DNA is TGCGCCAGCAGCTTTCCGGGAGCAGAGACCCAGTACTTC.

The chain links TRBV18 to TRBJ1-2; D gene ambiguous. CDR1 is KGHSH, CDR2 LQKENI, per germline. The CDR3 extends over 15 amino acids. V lost 3 bases, J lost 7 bases, and 18 bases lay in between. The CDR3 loop reads CASSPFRPGAGGYTF. CDR3 bases: TGTGCCAGCTCACCTTTTCGCCCGGGTGCGGGTGGCTACACCTTC.